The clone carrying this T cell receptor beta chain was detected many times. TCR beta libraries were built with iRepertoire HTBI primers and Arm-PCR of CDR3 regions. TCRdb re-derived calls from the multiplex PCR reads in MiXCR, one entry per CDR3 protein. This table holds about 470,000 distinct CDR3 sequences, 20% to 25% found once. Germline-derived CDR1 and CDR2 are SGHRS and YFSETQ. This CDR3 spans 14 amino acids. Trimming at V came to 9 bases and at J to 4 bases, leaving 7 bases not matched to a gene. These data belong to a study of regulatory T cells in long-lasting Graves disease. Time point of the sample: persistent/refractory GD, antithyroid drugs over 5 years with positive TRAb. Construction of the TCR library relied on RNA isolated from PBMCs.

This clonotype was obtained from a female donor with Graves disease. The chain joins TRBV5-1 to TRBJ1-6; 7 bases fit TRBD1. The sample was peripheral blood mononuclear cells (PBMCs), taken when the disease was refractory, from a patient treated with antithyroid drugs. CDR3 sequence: CANLGGQYNSPLHF. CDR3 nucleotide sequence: TGCGCCAACCTAGGGGGACAGTATAATTCACCCCTCCACTTT.